The next 11 T cell receptor beta chains were all read from a single sample in a study of OX40 agonist ivuxolimab in advanced cancers. Libraries were prepared by immunoSEQ multiplex PCR; TCRdb keeps only in-frame clonotypes and omits some of them. The sample records tens of thousands of clones, nearly 85% being singletons. The sample in question was CD4+ or CD8+ T cells sorted from blood, obtained in a trial of the OX40 agonist ivuxolimab. These receptors came from an adult with an advanced solid tumor such as melanoma, head and neck, liver or kidney cancer.

The genes are TRBV18 and TRBJ2-5, with 9 bases that match TRBD1. The CDR3 contains 16 residues. Germline V gene data show CDR1 as KGHSH and CDR2 as LQKENI. V dropped 3 bases and J dropped 1; count of bases not matched to a gene: 6. CDR3 residues: CASSPTGQGLQETQYF. The CDR3 DNA reads as TGTGCCAGCTCACCGACGGGACAGGGACTCCAAGAGACCCAGTACTTC.

The rearrangement links TRBV28 to TRBJ1-1; no definite D call. There are 14 residues in the CDR3. V dropped 5 bases and J dropped 4 bases, with 14 bases sitting between them. CDR1 is MDHEN and CDR2 is SYDVKM in the germline V gene. In DNA form, the CDR3 reads TGTGCCAGCAGTAGGTACGGGGTTTCCACTGAAGCTTTCTTT. Translated: CASSRYGVSTEAFF.

This clone was counted between two and nine times. The CDR3 sequence: CASSLAFLSPLHF. In DNA form, the CDR3 reads TGCGCCAGCAGCTTGGCGTTCCTTTCACCCCTCCACTTT. The V and J genes are TRBV5-1 and TRBJ1-6; no clear D gene. The CDR3 has 13 amino acids. CDR1 is SGHRS, CDR2 YFSETQ, per germline. The V end was cut by 0 bases, the J end by 9 bases, with 7 bases between.

This chain joins TRBV5-4 and TRBJ2-3; no clear D. CDR3 size: 12 residues. V was trimmed by 6 bases and J by 4 bases, leaving 9 bases between them. Germline V CDR1 and CDR2: SGHNT, YYREEE (reference sequence). CDR3 protein: CASKRGADTQYF. The CDR3 bases are TGTGCCAGCAAACGAGGTGCAGATACGCAGTATTTT.

The chain joins TRBV2 to TRBJ1-3; TRBD1 aligns across 8 bases. Germline CDR1 is SNHLY and CDR2 is FYNNEI. This CDR3 has 15 residues. V shed 4 bases and J 4 bases; nucleotides not matched to a gene: 6. DNA of the CDR3: TGTGCCAGCAGTGCTACGACAGGGGCGGGAAACACCATATATTTT. Protein: CASSATTGAGNTIYF.

This clone was seen only once. The rearrangement links TRBV12-5 to TRBJ2-2, with 7 bases matching TRBD1. The V segment lost 3 bases and the J segment 3 bases; nucleotides outside the gene matches: 4. The CDR3 runs 15 residues. Germline V gene sequence: CDR1 LGHNT, CDR2 FRNRAP. CDR3 sequence (DNA): TGTGCTAGTGGTTTCCGGACAGGCCACACCGGGGAGCTGTTTTTT. This encodes CASGFRTGHTGELFF.

V gene TRBV30 combines with J gene TRBJ1-2; 7 nucleotides agree with TRBD1. Germline V gene lookup returns CDR1 GTSNPN and CDR2 SVGIG (reference sequence). J was trimmed by 8 bases and V by 3 bases; bases with no gene match: 9. This CDR3 is 13 amino acids long. The CDR3: CAWRPRQGGGYTF. DNA of the CDR3: TGTGCCTGGAGGCCACGACAGGGCGGGGGCTACACCTTC.

CDR3 in amino acids: CASSEVNQPQHF. Here the CDR3 DNA reads TGTGCCAGCAGTGAGGTCAATCAGCCCCAGCATTTT. This rearrangement joins TRBV2 to TRBJ1-5; the D is unclear. V lost 3 bases and J lost 3, with 3 bases in between. Germline loops: CDR1 SNHLY, CDR2 FYNNEI. This CDR3 comprises 12 residues.

The chain combines TRBV19 with TRBJ1-1, with 8 bases matching TRBD1. The V gene end was trimmed by 5 bases and the J gene end by 2 bases; junction bases not matched to a gene: 7. The CDR3 has 15 residues. The germline V gene encodes CDR1 LNHDA and CDR2 SQIVND (reference sequence). The CDR3 spells CASSSAGTGNTEAFF. DNA of the CDR3: TGTGCCAGTAGTTCTGCCGGGACAGGCAACACTGAAGCTTTCTTT.

This chain uses TRBV10-1 with TRBJ2-2; possible D gene TRBD2, 5 bases. The germline V gene encodes CDR1 WNHNN and CDR2 SYGVQD (reference sequence). The CDR3 runs 17 residues. Deletions cut 0 bases from V and 0 bases from J, with 11 bases between. The CDR3 spells CASSESVRAANTGELFF. The CDR3 coding sequence is TGCGCCAGCAGTGAGTCGGTGAGAGCGGCGAACACCGGGGAGCTGTTTTTT.

This sequence joins TRBV7-8 and TRBJ2-3; D perhaps matches TRBD1 (6 bases). V dropped 4 bases and J dropped 2 bases, with 19 bases sitting between them. The CDR3 spans 17 residues. Germline-derived CDR1 and CDR2 are SGHVS and FQNEAQ. The DNA for the CDR3 is TGTGCCAGCAGCTCCTCCGGGACATCCATCTCCACAGATACGCAGTATTTT. Translated, it gives CASSSSGTSISTDTQYF.